This T cell receptor beta chain is from a study of cytomegalovirus exposure and HLA in healthy donors. V dropped 3 bases and J dropped 0 bases, with 18 bases sitting between them. Looked up from germline, CDR1 is SEHNR and CDR2 is FQNEAQ (reference sequence). The CDR3 spans 19 residues. The data were produced by immunoSEQ multiplex PCR, yet TCRdb's version contains in-frame clones alone and is incomplete. The sample holds 220,000 or so clones, about nine tenths seen once. A single count supports this clone. Sequenced material: PBMCs. The rearrangement uses TRBV7-9 and TRBJ2-6; TRBD2 might be the D (5 bases). The TCR sequence derives from a woman in her late teens or twenties in good health and CMV-seronegative. CDR3 sequence: CASSLNGESQYSGANVLTF. In DNA form, the CDR3 reads TGTGCCAGCAGCTTGAACGGGGAATCGCAATACTCTGGGGCCAACGTCCTGACTTTC. The variable domain in full, completed from reference TRBV7-9 and TRBJ2-6, reads DTGVSQNPRHKITKRGQNVTFRCDPISEHNRLYWYRQTLGQGPEFLTYFQNEAQLEKSRLLSDRFSAERPKGSFSTLEIQRTEQGDSAMYLCASSLNGESQYSGANVLTFGAGSRLTVL.